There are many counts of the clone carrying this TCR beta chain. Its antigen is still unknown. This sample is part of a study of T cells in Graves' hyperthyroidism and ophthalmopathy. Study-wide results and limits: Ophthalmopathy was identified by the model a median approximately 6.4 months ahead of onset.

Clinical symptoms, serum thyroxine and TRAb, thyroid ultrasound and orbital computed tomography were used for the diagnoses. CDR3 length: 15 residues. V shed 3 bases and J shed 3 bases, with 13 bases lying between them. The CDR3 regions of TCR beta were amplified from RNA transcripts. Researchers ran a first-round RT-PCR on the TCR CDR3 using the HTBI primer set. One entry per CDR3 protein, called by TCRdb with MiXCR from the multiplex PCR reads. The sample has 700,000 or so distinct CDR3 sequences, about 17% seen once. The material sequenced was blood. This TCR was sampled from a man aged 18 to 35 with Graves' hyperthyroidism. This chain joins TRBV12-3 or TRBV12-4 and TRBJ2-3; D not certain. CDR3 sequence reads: CASSFIVGRTDTQYF. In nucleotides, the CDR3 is TGTGCCAGCAGTTTTATTGTAGGGCGGACAGATACGCAGTATTTT.